This TCR beta chain is drawn from a study of cytomegalovirus exposure and HLA in healthy donors. Points on this clone: Its antigen is not known.

Study conclusions and caveats: A later analysis showed that HLA-associated TCR beta chains had undergone more clonal expansion than equally common others.

The PCR used 60 Vbeta and 13 Jbeta primers. Measured with immunoSEQ multiplex PCR; TCRdb has only the in-frame clones, and not every one. The listing records approximately 120,000 clones. With 6 bases clipped from V and 2 bases from J, the junction kept 9 bases outside the gene matches. Germline CDR1 reads LNHDA; CDR2 reads SQIVND (reference sequence). This CDR3 spans 15 amino acids. The chain combines TRBV19 with TRBJ2-7, with 8 bases that match TRBD1. The sequencing sample was made of PBMCs. The clonotype comes from a man younger than 35 in good health and CMV-seronegative. The CDR3 protein is CASSTGTGSTYEQYF. The CDR3, as DNA: TGTGCCAGTAGCACCGGGACAGGCTCAACCTACGAGCAGTACTTC.